The sequence of this TCR beta chain was determined in a study of shared clonotypes between healthy human individuals. There are 14 residues in the CDR3. Between the trimmed V and J ends, which lost 3 bases and 2 bases, there was a span of 10 bases. Germline V gene lookup returns CDR1 MDHEN and CDR2 SYDVKM. Using immunoSEQ multiplex PCR, the repertoire was profiled, and TCRdb retains in-frame clones only, with some absent. This sample has under 700,000 clones, with about 95% found just once. The naive CD8 subset, CD45RO-negative cells positively selected for CCR7, excluded terminally differentiated effector memory CD45RA+ cells.

This TCR was sampled from a woman in her thirties in good health. V is TRBV28 and J is TRBJ2-5, with unresolved D. Sequenced: naive CD8+ T cells sorted from blood. The CDR3 loop reads CASSLSSLQETQYF. DNA of the CDR3: TGTGCCAGCAGTTTGTCCAGCCTACAAGAGACCCAGTACTTC.